This paragraph covers one T cell receptor (beta chain) sequence. What it recognizes is unknown. Trimming removed 6 bases from V and 1 base from J, with 6 bases in between. The CDR3 loop spans 11 amino acids. In germline, CDR1 is SQVTM, CDR2 ANQGSEA. This sample was taken from a study of CD8 T cells in Susac syndrome. Study-level findings and limits: The study acknowledged a relatively small number of individuals in its TCR sequencing and HLA analysis.

A quantity of roughly 0.5 to 1 ug RNA underwent reverse transcription using random hexamers. A multiplex approach, immunoSEQ multiplex PCR, amplified TCR beta CDR3 across 54 Vbeta and 13 Jbeta. Using its own MiXCR run on the immunoSEQ multiplex PCR reads, TCRdb lists one record per CDR3 protein. The sample records fewer than 200,000 distinct CDR3 sequences, less than 95% being singletons. Controls were healthy donors (matched for age and sex). This sequence was found in a human donor in good health. This chain connects TRBV29-1 to TRBJ1-1; no reliable D call. The material sequenced was CD4+ T cells from PBMCs. CDR3 nucleotides: TGCAGCGTGAACAGGAACACTGAAGCTTTCTTT. Its translation is CSVNRNTEAFF. Combining the CDR3 with reference TRBV29-1 and TRBJ1-1 gives the whole variable domain SAVISQKPSRDICQRGTSLTIQCQVDSQVTMMFWYRQQPGQSLTLIATANQGSEATYESGFVIDKFPISRPNLTFSTLTVSNMSPEDSSIYLCSVNRNTEAFFGQGTRLTVV.